This T cell receptor beta chain derives from a study of CD8 T cells in ankylosing spondylitis (dated by TCRdb to 2016 to 2017). In terms of the full investigation: The study profiled T cell receptor beta repertoires in healthy donors and ankylosing spondylitis patients to find disease-linked TCR variants. The whole study cohort included roughly 110 healthy donors and 25 or so ankylosing spondylitis patients. Samples of peripheral blood were taken, and for ankylosing spondylitis patients, synovial fluid was collected as well. Points the paper makes about the study in general: The disease-linked clones showed a CD8+ phenotype and occurred at relatively low frequencies in peripheral blood. Some motif variants were previously reported in synovial fluid and blood of reactive arthritis patients, suggesting common disease-initiation mechanisms. The disease-linked clones were reported to be significantly enriched in matched synovial fluid samples from ankylosing spondylitis patients. Blood from ankylosing spondylitis patients appeared to be characterized by a TCR beta motif composed of roughly eight highly homologous amino acid variants.

Sequenced using an Illumina HiSeq 2500. Quantitative 5'-RACE with molecular barcodes was the method used to prepare the TCR beta libraries. The original pipeline was this. A new computational method based on a probabilistic model of VDJ rearrangement was used to identify disease-linked TCR variants. TCRdb trimmed the raw reads at Q25, called clones with MiXCR and kept productive beta chains. Under each unique CDR3 protein, matching rows form one entry showing the most common genes and DNA. TCRdb's processing, not the study's, gives the V and J calls here. Across this sample there are around 890,000 distinct CDR3 sequences, with approximately 12% seen only once. The biggest ten clones account for about 0.49% of the sample. Regarding this clonotype: The target of this receptor is not known. Base-call qualities are not available, and no considerably larger clone is one nucleotide away.

The CDR3 runs 16 amino acids, cysteine and phenylalanine included. Only CDR3 DNA remains: 48 bases, in frame from the first base. Taken from the germline V gene, the CDR1 and CDR2 loops are SGHRS and YFSETQ. V and J are trimmed by 4 bases and 4 bases, and the gene matches miss 10 bases of the junction. The receptor was isolated from a male donor with ankylosing spondylitis. The chain joins TRBV5-1 to TRBJ2-2; 7 bases in the junction line up with TRBD1. The material sequenced was blood, either unsorted or a sorted T cell fraction (not recorded which). The CDR3 is CASSTGRGRSTGELFF. In nucleotide form, the sequence is TGCGCCAGCAGCACCGGCAGGGGGAGATCCACCGGGGAGCTGTTTTTT.